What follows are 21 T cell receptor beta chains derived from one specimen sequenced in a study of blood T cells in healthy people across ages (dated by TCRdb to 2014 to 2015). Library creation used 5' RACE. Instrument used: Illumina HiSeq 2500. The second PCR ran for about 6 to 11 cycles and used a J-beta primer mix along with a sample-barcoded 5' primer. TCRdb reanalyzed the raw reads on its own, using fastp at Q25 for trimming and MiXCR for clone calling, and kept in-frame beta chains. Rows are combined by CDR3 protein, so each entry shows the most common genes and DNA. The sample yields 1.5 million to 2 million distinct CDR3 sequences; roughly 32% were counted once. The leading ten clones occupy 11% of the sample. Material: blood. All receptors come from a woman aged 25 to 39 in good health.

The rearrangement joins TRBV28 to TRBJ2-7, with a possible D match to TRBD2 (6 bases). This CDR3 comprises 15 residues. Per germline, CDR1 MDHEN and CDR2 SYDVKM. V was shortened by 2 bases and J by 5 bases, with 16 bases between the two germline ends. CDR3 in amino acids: CASSLEGAGGDEQYF. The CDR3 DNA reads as TGTGCCAGCAGTTTAGAAGGGGCCGGAGGGGACGAGCAGTACTTC.

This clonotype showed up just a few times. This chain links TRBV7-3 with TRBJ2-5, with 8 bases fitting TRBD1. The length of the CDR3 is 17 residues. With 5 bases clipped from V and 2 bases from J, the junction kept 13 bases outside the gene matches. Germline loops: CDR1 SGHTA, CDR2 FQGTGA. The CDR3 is CASSPRGTGDLQETQYF. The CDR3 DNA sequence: TGTGCCAGCAGCCCCCGGGGGACAGGAGACCTACAAGAGACCCAGTACTTC.

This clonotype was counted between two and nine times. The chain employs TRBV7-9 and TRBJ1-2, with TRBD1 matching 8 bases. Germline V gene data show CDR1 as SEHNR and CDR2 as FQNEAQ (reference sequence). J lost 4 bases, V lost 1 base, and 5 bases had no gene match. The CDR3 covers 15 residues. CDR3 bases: TGTGCCAGCAGCTTAGAGGACAGGGAGGGCTATGGCTACACCTTC. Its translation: CASSLEDREGYGYTF. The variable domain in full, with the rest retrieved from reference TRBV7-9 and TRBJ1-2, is DTGVSQNPRHKITKRGQNVTFRCDPISEHNRLYWYRQTLGQGPEFLTYFQNEAQLEKSRLLSDRFSAERPKGSFSTLEIQRTEQGDSAMYLCASSLEDREGYGYTFGSGTRLTVV.

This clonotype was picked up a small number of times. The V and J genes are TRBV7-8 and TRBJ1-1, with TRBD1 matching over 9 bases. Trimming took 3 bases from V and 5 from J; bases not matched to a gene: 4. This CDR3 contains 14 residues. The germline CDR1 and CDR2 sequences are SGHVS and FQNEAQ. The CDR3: CASSFPGQGTEAFF. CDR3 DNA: TGTGCCAGCAGCTTTCCGGGACAGGGAACTGAAGCTTTCTTT.

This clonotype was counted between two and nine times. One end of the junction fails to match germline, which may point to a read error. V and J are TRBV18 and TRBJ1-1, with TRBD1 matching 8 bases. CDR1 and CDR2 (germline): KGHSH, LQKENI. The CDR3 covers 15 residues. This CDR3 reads CASSPTTGANTEAFF. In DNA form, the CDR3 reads TGCGCCAGCAGCCCGACGACAGGGGCGAACACTGAAGCTTTCTTT.

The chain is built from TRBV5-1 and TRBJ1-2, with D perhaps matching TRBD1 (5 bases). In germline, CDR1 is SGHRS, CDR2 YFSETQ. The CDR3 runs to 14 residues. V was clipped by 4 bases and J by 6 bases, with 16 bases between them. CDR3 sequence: CASSPRAGKNGYTF. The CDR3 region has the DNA TGCGCCAGCAGCCCGAGGGCAGGGAAGAATGGCTACACCTTC.

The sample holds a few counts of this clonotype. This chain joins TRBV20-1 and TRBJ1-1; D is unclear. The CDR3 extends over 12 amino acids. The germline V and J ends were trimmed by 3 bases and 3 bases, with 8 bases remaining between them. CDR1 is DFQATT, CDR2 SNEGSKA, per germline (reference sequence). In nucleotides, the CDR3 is TGCAGTGCTAGTGGCGGATACACTGAAGCTTTCTTT. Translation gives CSASGGYTEAFF.

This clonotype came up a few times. The CDR3 sequence: CASSSGTSGRASYEQYF. The CDR3 coding sequence is TGTGCCAGCAGCTCCGGGACTAGCGGGAGGGCGAGTTACGAGCAGTACTTC. The V and J genes are TRBV5-4 and TRBJ2-7; 16 nucleotides align to TRBD2. From germline, CDR1 is SGHNT and CDR2 YYREEE (reference sequence). V was clipped by 3 bases and J by 4 bases; unmatched bases: 7. The CDR3 extends over 17 amino acids.

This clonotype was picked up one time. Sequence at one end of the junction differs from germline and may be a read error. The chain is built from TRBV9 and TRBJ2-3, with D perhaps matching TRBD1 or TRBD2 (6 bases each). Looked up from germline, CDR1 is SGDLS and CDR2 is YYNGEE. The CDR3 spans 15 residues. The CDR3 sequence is CASSGPGAGTDTRYF. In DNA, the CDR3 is TGTGCCAGCAGCGGGCCGGGGGCGGGCACAGATACGCGGTATTTT.

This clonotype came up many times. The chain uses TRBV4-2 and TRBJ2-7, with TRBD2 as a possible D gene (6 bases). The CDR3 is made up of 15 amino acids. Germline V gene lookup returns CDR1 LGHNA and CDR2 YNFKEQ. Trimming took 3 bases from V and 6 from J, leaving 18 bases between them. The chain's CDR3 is CASSHGTLKSGEQYF. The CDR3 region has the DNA TGTGCCAGCAGCCATGGGACTCTCAAGTCGGGCGAGCAGTACTTC.

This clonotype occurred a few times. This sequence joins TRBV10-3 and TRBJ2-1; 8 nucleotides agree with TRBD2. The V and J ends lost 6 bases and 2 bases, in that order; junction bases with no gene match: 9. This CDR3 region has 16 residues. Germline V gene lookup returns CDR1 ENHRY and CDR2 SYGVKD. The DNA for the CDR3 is TGTGCCATCAGGAAGGAACCGGGACTAGCCTACAATGAGCAGTTCTTC. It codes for CAIRKEPGLAYNEQFF.

The CDR3 coding sequence is TGTGCCAGCAGTTTCACGAGGGGCCGTTACGAGCAGTACTTC. Its translation is CASSFTRGRYEQYF. The chain has TRBV28 and TRBJ2-7, with D perhaps matching TRBD1 or TRBD2 (5 bases each). Between the trimmed V and J ends, which lost 3 bases and 4 bases, there was a span of 13 bases. Germline V gives CDR1 MDHEN, CDR2 SYDVKM. There are 14 residues in the CDR3.

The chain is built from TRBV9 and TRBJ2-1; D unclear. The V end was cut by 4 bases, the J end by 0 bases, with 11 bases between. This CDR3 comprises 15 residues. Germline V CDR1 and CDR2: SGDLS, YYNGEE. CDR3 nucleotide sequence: TGTGCCAGCAGCATCTTCTCGAGCTCCTACAATGAGCAGTTCTTC. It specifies CASSIFSSSYNEQFF.

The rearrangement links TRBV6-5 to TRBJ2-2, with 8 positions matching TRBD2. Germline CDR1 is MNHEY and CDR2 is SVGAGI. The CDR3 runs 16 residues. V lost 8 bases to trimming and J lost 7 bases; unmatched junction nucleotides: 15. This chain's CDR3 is CASSYAGGQIGGELFF. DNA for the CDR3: TGTGCCAGCTCCTACGCGGGAGGACAGATCGGCGGGGAGCTGTTTTTT.

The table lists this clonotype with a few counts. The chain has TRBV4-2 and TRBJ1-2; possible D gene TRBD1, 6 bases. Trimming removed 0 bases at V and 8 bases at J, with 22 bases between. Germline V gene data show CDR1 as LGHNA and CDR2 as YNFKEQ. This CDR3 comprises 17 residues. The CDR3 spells CASSQDPIGGRGAGYTF. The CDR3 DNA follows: TGTGCCAGCAGCCAAGATCCTATCGGGGGGCGCGGAGCCGGCTACACCTTC.

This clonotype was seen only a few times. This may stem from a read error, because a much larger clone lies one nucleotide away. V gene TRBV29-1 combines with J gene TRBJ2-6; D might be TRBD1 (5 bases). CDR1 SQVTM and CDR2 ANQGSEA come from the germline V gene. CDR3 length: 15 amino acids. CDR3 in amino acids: CSVALVYSGANVRTF. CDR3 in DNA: TGCAGCGTTGCCCTCGTATACTCTGGGGCCAACGTCCGGACTTTC.

The chain's CDR3 is CATSWTSGGTDTQYF. The DNA for the CDR3 is TGTGCCACCAGTTGGACTAGCGGGGGAACAGATACGCAGTATTTT. The V gene is TRBV24-1, the J gene TRBJ2-3; 13 bases map to TRBD2. Germline trimming cut 6 bases from V and 3 bases from J; bases unmatched to any gene: 2. The CDR3 length is 15 residues. CDR1 is KGHDR and CDR2 is SFDVKD in the germline V gene.

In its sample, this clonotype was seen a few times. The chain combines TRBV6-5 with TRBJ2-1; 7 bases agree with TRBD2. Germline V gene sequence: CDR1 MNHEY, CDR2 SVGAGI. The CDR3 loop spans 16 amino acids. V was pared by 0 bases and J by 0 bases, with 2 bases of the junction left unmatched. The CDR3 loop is CASSYSASGSYNEQFF. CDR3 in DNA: TGTGCCAGCAGTTACTCCGCTAGCGGCTCCTACAATGAGCAGTTCTTC.

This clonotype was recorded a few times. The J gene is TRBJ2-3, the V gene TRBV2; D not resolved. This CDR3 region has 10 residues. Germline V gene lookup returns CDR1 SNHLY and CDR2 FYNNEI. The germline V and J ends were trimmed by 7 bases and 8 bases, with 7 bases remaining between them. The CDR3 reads CASKTLTQYF. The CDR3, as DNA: TGTGCCAGCAAAACTCTTACGCAGTATTTT.

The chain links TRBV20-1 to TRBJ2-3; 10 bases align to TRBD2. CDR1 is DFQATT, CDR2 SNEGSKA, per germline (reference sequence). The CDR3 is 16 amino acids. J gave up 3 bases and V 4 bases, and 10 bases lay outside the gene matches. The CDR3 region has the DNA TGCAGTGCTATCCCCCCGGGACTAGCGTCGACAGATACGCAGTATTTT. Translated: CSAIPPGLASTDTQYF.

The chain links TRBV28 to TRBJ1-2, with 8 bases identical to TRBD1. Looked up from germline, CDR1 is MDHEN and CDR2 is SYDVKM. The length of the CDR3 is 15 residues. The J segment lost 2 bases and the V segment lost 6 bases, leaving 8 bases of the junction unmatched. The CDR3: CASRPQGARNYGYTF. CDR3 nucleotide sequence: TGTGCCAGCAGACCTCAGGGGGCGCGAAACTATGGCTACACCTTC.